This passage covers 30 T cell receptor beta chains from one sample sequenced in a study of neurological immune-mediated disorders. TCRdb independently ran MiXCR on the 5' RACE reads; one entry per CDR3 protein. Of about 71,000 distinct CDR3 sequences in the sample, 4.5% are singletons; the top ten hold around 6.9%. The specimen sequenced was PBMCs. These receptors were taken from a man aged 30 to 39 with multiple sclerosis.

This clonotype has at least ten counts. V is TRBV7-9 and J is TRBJ2-6; 8 bases agree with TRBD1. The trim removed 4 bases at V and 2 bases at J, leaving 10 bases unmatched. The CDR3 is 18 residues long. The germline V gene has CDR1 SEHNR and CDR2 FQNEAQ (reference sequence). The CDR3 sequence: CASSSPRQGMTGANVLTF. Here the CDR3 DNA reads TGTGCCAGCAGCTCCCCCCGACAGGGGATGACTGGGGCCAACGTCCTGACTTTC.

In its sample, this clonotype was seen many times. The V and J genes are TRBV27 and TRBJ1-2, with D tentatively TRBD1 (5 bases). Trimming cost V 3 bases and J 1 base, with 6 bases left between them. The CDR3 consists of 13 residues. Germline CDR1 is MNHEY and CDR2 is SMNVEV (reference sequence). CDR3 in DNA: TGTGCCAGCAGTTTGGGACTTAACTATGGCTACACCTTC. This gives the protein CASSLGLNYGYTF.

This clonotype was seen more than once but under ten times. The rearrangement links TRBV7-6 to TRBJ1-1; D unresolved. Trimming stripped 3 bases from V and 5 bases from J, with 10 bases between. Germline-derived CDR1 and CDR2 are SGHVS and FNYEAQ. The CDR3 length is 13 residues. This CDR3 reads CASSFFPRTEAFF. The CDR3 nucleotides read TGTGCCAGCAGCTTTTTCCCGAGGACTGAAGCTTTCTTT.

This clonotype was seen repeatedly, ten times or more. This rearrangement joins TRBV20-1 to TRBJ2-5; D is unresolved. The germline V and J ends were trimmed by 5 bases and 0 bases, with 4 bases remaining between them. In germline, CDR1 is DFQATT, CDR2 SNEGSKA (reference sequence). This CDR3 is built from 11 residues. The CDR3 region is CSAWDQETQYF. The CDR3 DNA sequence: TGCAGTGCTTGGGACCAAGAGACCCAGTACTTC.

CDR3 nucleotide sequence: TGCGCCAGCAGCCCGAAGGGCGGCTCTGAAGCTTTCTTT. Its translation is CASSPKGGSEAFF. The chain joins TRBV5-1 to TRBJ1-1; D ambiguous. The germline V and J ends were trimmed by 4 bases and 6 bases, with 13 bases remaining between them. Looked up from germline, CDR1 is SGHRS and CDR2 is YFSETQ. CDR3 size: 13 residues. Variable domain in full (rest from reference TRBV5-1 and TRBJ1-1): KAGVTQTPRYLIKTRGQQVTLSCSPISGHRSVSWYQQTPGQGLQFLFEYFSETQRNKGNFPGRFSGRQFSNSRSEMNVSTLELGDSALYLCASSPKGGSEAFFGQGTRLTVV.

This clonotype was recorded a few times. This chain uses TRBV6-6 with TRBJ1-1; D is possibly TRBD1 (5 bases). The CDR3 totals 17 residues. Germline V gives CDR1 MNHNY, CDR2 SVGAGI (reference sequence). The V end lost 8 bases, the J end lost 5 bases, and 27 bases lay between the germline ends. The CDR3 loop is CASWILRRGLVLTEAFF. DNA for the CDR3: TGTGCCAGCTGGATCCTTAGGAGGGGTTTAGTGCTGACTGAAGCTTTCTTT.

The chain recombines TRBV7-6 with TRBJ2-3; a weak D match, TRBD1 (6 bases). The CDR3 runs to 15 residues. Per germline, CDR1 SGHVS and CDR2 FNYEAQ. The V and J ends lost 1 base and 4 bases respectively, with 12 bases between them. The CDR3 DNA sequence: TGTGCCAGCAGCTTAGGGAGCAGGGGTTCAGATACGCAGTATTTT. As protein: CASSLGSRGSDTQYF.

This clonotype was found many times. The V and J genes are TRBV4-1 and TRBJ2-3, with D perhaps TRBD2 (5 bases). V was shortened by 2 bases and J by 0 bases, with 9 bases between the two germline ends. CDR3 length: 15 residues. Germline V gene lookup returns CDR1 MGHRA and CDR2 YSYEKL. CDR3 in DNA: TGCGCCAGCAGCCAACGGGATACCAGCACAGATACGCAGTATTTT. Translation: CASSQRDTSTDTQYF.

This clonotype was counted between two and nine times. Germline and junction disagree at one end, which may indicate a read error. The chain has TRBV4-1 and TRBJ1-5; D gene ambiguous. Germline values: CDR1 MGHRA, CDR2 YSYEKL. The CDR3 totals 13 residues. Written as DNA, the CDR3 is TGCGCCAGCAGCCAAGATCGGGGTCGGCCCCAGAATTTT. Amino acids: CASSQDRGRPQNF.

This clonotype appeared many times. V and J are TRBV20-1 and TRBJ1-1; tentative D call: TRBD1 (6 bases). This CDR3 contains 14 residues. In germline, CDR1 is DFQATT, CDR2 SNEGSKA (reference sequence). Trimming pared 3 bases from V and 1 base from J, leaving 12 bases between. The CDR3 reads CSASGGAGNTEAFF. The DNA for the CDR3 is TGCAGTGCTAGTGGGGGGGCGGGGAACACTGAAGCTTTCTTT.

This clonotype was found many times. CDR3 sequence (DNA): TGTGCCAGCAGTTACAACCTGGTAGATACGCAGTATTTT. This encodes CASSYNLVDTQYF. This rearrangement joins TRBV6-5 to TRBJ2-3, with D uncertain. V was pared by 2 bases and J by 5 bases, with 8 bases between. Germline V gene data show CDR1 as MNHEY and CDR2 as SVGAGI. This CDR3 contains 13 residues.

This clonotype was detected a few times. This rearrangement joins TRBV5-1 to TRBJ2-7, with D perhaps matching TRBD1 or TRBD2 (5 bases each). CDR3 length: 15 residues. The V gene's germline CDR1 is SGHRS and CDR2 YFSETQ. Trimming cost V 1 base and J 0 bases, with 11 bases left between them. CDR3 loop: CASSLSGRSSYEQYF. CDR3 coding DNA: TGCGCCAGCAGCTTGTCGGGGCGTTCCTCCTACGAGCAGTACTTC.

This clonotype was seen many times. J is TRBJ2-3 and V is TRBV5-1; no reliable D call. Germline V gene lookup returns CDR1 SGHRS and CDR2 YFSETQ. The length of the CDR3 is 17 residues. With 0 bases removed from V and 0 bases from J, the gap between germline ends came to 14 bases. CDR3 nucleotide sequence: TGCGCCAGCAGCTTGGGGCCTATTTCGACTAGCACAGATACGCAGTATTTT. It is translated as CASSLGPISTSTDTQYF. The full variable domain, completed using reference TRBV5-1 and TRBJ2-3, is KAGVTQTPRYLIKTRGQQVTLSCSPISGHRSVSWYQQTPGQGLQFLFEYFSETQRNKGNFPGRFSGRQFSNSRSEMNVSTLELGDSALYLCASSLGPISTSTDTQYFGPGTRLTVL.

This clonotype was seen at least ten times. The rearrangement uses TRBV6-6 and TRBJ2-5; TRBD2 matches 8 bases. Germline CDR1 is MNHNY and CDR2 is SVGAGI (reference sequence). V was pared by 4 bases and J by 7 bases, with 5 bases of the junction left unmatched. This CDR3 comprises 13 residues. CDR3 in DNA: TGTGCCAGCAGTTCCGGGGGGGCGGGGACCCAGTACTTC. This sequence encodes CASSSGGAGTQYF.

This clonotype is labeled as medium-sized. The gene calls are TRBV6-4 and TRBJ2-3; D is unresolved. Deletions cut 2 bases from V and 5 bases from J, with 8 bases between. This CDR3 is built from 13 residues. From germline, CDR1 is MRHNA and CDR2 SNTAGT. CDR3 sequence: CASSDKMQDTQYF. For the CDR3, the DNA is TGTGCCAGCAGTGACAAGATGCAAGATACGCAGTATTTT.

This clonotype has only a few counts. CDR3 region: CSAFIGGQGPGYTF. As DNA, the CDR3 is TGCAGTGCTTTTATCGGGGGACAGGGCCCTGGCTACACCTTC. This rearrangement joins TRBV20-1 to TRBJ1-2; 9 bases are a match to TRBD1. V shed 5 bases and J 7 bases; nucleotides not matched to a gene: 11. Germline loops: CDR1 DFQATT, CDR2 SNEGSKA (reference sequence). The CDR3 is 14 residues long.

This clonotype was detected many times. The rearrangement links TRBV7-8 to TRBJ2-5, with TRBD1 identical over 7 bases. V shed 5 bases, J shed 7 bases, and the junction held 25 bases outside the gene matches. CDR1 is SGHVS and CDR2 is FQNEAQ in the germline V gene. CDR3 length: 19 amino acids. CDR3 loop: CASSPFQNMKQGTLRTQYF. The CDR3 nucleotides read TGTGCCAGCAGCCCCTTCCAAAATATGAAACAGGGGACCCTGAGGACCCAGTACTTC.

This clonotype was counted only a few times. A read error may account for a junction end that differs from germline. V and J are TRBV3-1 and TRBJ1-1; D perhaps matches TRBD1 (6 bases). The germline V gene has CDR1 LGHDT and CDR2 YNNKEL (reference sequence). There are 12 residues in the CDR3. The CDR3 protein is CASSQGAGEVFF. In DNA form, the CDR3 reads TGTGCCAGCAGCCAAGGGGCAGGGGAAGTTTTCTTT.

There are many counts of this clonotype. The chain employs TRBV15 and TRBJ1-1, with D hard to call. V shed 4 bases and J shed 4 bases, with 10 bases lying between them. The CDR3 has 13 amino acids. Germline CDR1 is LNHNV and CDR2 is YYDKDF (reference sequence). The CDR3 region has the DNA TGTGCCACCAGCATGATCGGTTTCACTGAAGCTTTCTTT. This codes for CATSMIGFTEAFF.

The table lists this clonotype with many counts. The chain is built from TRBV20-1 and TRBJ1-6, with 10 bases aligning to TRBD1. V lost 6 bases, J lost 9 bases, and 14 bases stayed unmatched. Germline V gene data show CDR1 as DFQATT and CDR2 as SNEGSKA (reference sequence). There are 16 residues in the CDR3. The CDR3 here is CSATTLTGGLSSPLHF. CDR3 DNA sequence: TGCAGTGCCACGACATTGACAGGGGGCCTAAGTTCACCCCTCCACTTT.

This clonotype was recorded many times. This chain links TRBV5-1 with TRBJ2-7; maybe TRBD2 (6 bases). Germline CDR1 SGHRS, CDR2 YFSETQ. This CDR3 is 13 amino acids long. Trimming shortened V by 4 bases and J by 6 bases, and 14 bases separated the two germline ends. CDR3 DNA: TGCGCCAGCAGCCTGGGGGGTGGCGGCGAGCAGTACTTC. Translation gives CASSLGGGGEQYF.

This clonotype was seen many times. The V gene is TRBV4-1, the J gene TRBJ2-1; TRBD2 matches 11 bases. Trimming took 7 bases from V and 0 from J; bases not matched to a gene: 8. Germline-derived CDR1 and CDR2 are MGHRA and YSYEKL. The CDR3 runs 17 residues. CDR3 sequence reads: CASTLAGGPSSYNEQFF. In DNA form, the CDR3 reads TGCGCCAGCACTCTAGCGGGGGGCCCCTCCTCCTACAATGAGCAGTTCTTC.

This clonotype came up many times. This chain joins TRBV20-1 and TRBJ2-1; D gene ambiguous. Trimming removed 8 bases at V and 7 bases at J, with 18 bases between. CDR3 length: 13 residues. Germline V gene sequence: CDR1 DFQATT, CDR2 SNEGSKA (reference sequence). The CDR3 region has the DNA TGCAGTACGACGGGTGCGAAAATTAATGAGCAGTTCTTC. It is translated as CSTTGAKINEQFF.

The V and J genes are TRBV6-2 or TRBV6-3 and TRBJ1-1; D remains ambiguous. The CDR3 extends over 13 amino acids. Between the trimmed V and J ends, which lost 10 bases and 6 bases, there was a span of 18 bases. Germline CDR1 and CDR2: MNHEY and SVGEGT. The CDR3 spells CATRPTEIAEAFF. DNA for the CDR3: TGTGCCACACGCCCAACTGAGATCGCTGAAGCTTTCTTT.

This clonotype was seen repeatedly, ten times or more. V is TRBV5-1 and J is TRBJ2-1; perhaps TRBD1 as D (5 bases). Germline assignment: CDR1 SGHRS and CDR2 YFSETQ. V gave up 0 bases and J gave up 5 bases, with 9 bases separating them. CDR3 size: 14 residues. The CDR3 nucleotides read TGCGCCAGCAGCTTGGAAGGCAGGGACAATGAGCAGTTCTTC. Its translation is CASSLEGRDNEQFF.

This clonotype was detected ten times or more. The chain employs TRBV3-1 and TRBJ2-3, with 9 bases matching TRBD2. The germline CDR1 and CDR2 sequences are LGHDT and YNNKEL (reference sequence). The CDR3 extends over 14 amino acids. J was trimmed by 2 bases and V by 8 bases; bases with no gene match: 5. The CDR3 here is CASDLAGSTDTQYF. The DNA for the CDR3 is TGTGCCAGCGACCTAGCGGGGTCCACAGATACGCAGTATTTT.

There are many counts of this clonotype. The rearrangement joins TRBV5-1 to TRBJ2-3, with TRBD1 identical over 11 bases. V was pared by 4 bases and J by 4 bases, with 5 bases of the junction left unmatched. The CDR3 runs 15 residues. Germline CDR1 SGHRS, CDR2 YFSETQ. The CDR3 region is CASSDRTGGPDTQYF. The CDR3 nucleotides are TGCGCCAGCAGCGACAGGACAGGGGGCCCAGATACGCAGTATTTT.

There are many counts of this clonotype. The J gene is TRBJ1-2, the V gene TRBV5-1; no definite D call. This CDR3 region has 15 residues. Germline CDR1 SGHRS, CDR2 YFSETQ. V lost 4 bases and J 4 bases, leaving 17 bases between the germline ends. The CDR3 loop is CASSGTGRMFYGYTF. The CDR3 region has the DNA TGCGCCAGCAGCGGCACCGGACGGATGTTCTATGGCTACACCTTC.

This clonotype was found a few times. It is unclear where the CDR3 begins or ends on the DNA, so no DNA is shown, and the CDR3 is as TCRdb lists it. This chain links TRBV3-1 with TRBJ1-5; the table gives TRBD1 as D, unverified against the DNA. The CDR3 length equals 16 residues, ends included. Germline V CDR1 and CDR2: LGHDT, YNNKEL (reference sequence). The CDR3 is CASSQGWGGGNQPQNF.

This clonotype occurred many times. The chain is built from TRBV5-1 and TRBJ2-7; TRBD2 aligns across 7 bases. The CDR3 extends over 14 amino acids. J lost 1 base, V lost 5 bases, and 6 bases had no gene match. The germline CDR1 and CDR2 sequences are SGHRS and YFSETQ. The chain's CDR3 is CASRGGDGSYEQYF. The CDR3, as DNA: TGCGCCAGCAGGGGGGGGGACGGATCCTACGAGCAGTACTTC.